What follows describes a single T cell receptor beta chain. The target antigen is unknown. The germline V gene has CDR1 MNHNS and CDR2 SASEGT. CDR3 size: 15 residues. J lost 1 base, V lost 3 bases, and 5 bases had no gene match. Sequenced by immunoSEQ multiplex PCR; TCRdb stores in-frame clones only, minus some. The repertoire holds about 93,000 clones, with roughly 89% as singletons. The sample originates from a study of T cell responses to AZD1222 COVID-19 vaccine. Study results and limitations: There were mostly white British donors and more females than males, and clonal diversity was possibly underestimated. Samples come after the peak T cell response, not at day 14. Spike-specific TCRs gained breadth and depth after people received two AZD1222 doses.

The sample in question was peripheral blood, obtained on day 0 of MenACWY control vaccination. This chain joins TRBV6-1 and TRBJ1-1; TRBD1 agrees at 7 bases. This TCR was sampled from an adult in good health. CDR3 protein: CASSDDRVTNTEAFF. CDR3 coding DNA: TGTGCCAGCAGTGACGACAGGGTTACGAACACTGAAGCTTTCTTT.